By its share, the clone carrying this TCR beta chain is medium-sized (0.01 to 0.1%). CDR1 and CDR2 from the germline V gene are MGHRA and YSYEKL. The germline V and J ends were trimmed by 4 bases and 2 bases, with 11 bases remaining between them. The CDR3 length is 14 residues. This sample is drawn from a study of T cells after posttransplantation cyclophosphamide. Using immunoSEQ multiplex PCR, the repertoire was profiled, and TCRdb retains in-frame clones only, with some absent. The sample yields around 3,400 clones, without any singletons. A marrow graft followed busulfan-fludarabine conditioning, with cyclophosphamide on days +3 and +4.

The source of this sequence is a young adult male patient who received an allogeneic stem cell transplant from a related donor, was CMV-positive, and had acute GVHD only. Some T cells may be provided by the graft donor. The sequencing used PBMCs, collected after allogeneic stem cell transplant with posttransplant cyclophosphamide. The chain recombines TRBV4-1 with TRBJ1-1; D is uncertain. The CDR3 region has the DNA TGCGCCAGCAGCCCTCCCCAGAGAAACACTGAAGCTTTCTTT. As protein: CASSPPQRNTEAFF.